The present entry profiles one TCR beta chain with its context. The source of the sample is a study of OX40 agonist ivuxolimab in advanced cancers. On the study more broadly: Clinicians treated patients with ivuxolimab, an agonistic anti-OX40 (CD134) antibody.

Clones were sequenced by immunoSEQ multiplex PCR, and TCRdb holds only the in-frame ones, with some missing. The table has around 24,000 clones, around 85% seen once. The CDR3 consists of 12 residues. The sequence derives from an adult with an advanced solid tumor such as melanoma, head and neck, liver or kidney cancer. The rearrangement links TRBV7-5 to TRBJ2-7. TRBV7-5 is recorded as a pseudogene. The source material was CD4+ or CD8+ T cells sorted from blood, sampled in a trial of the OX40 agonist ivuxolimab. In nucleotides, the CDR3 is TGTGCCAGCAGCACCGTATCCTACGAGCAGTACTTC. This encodes CASSTVSYEQYF.